A selection of T cell receptor beta chains follows, all from one sample in a study of T cell repertoires in cytomegalovirus infection. TCRdb fed the reads into MiXCR, producing one record per CDR3 protein. The sample holds 150,000 to 200,000 distinct CDR3 sequences, roughly a fifth seen once. Sequencing input: PBMCs. These receptors originate from a human donor in good health (CMV status not recorded). Some clones in this sample may be carry-over from other donors' samples. CDR3s include the opening cysteine and the closing phenylalanine or tryptophan. A D gene is named only where the DNA matches it firmly. Where a row states a size, it is once, few, many or the class of an expanded clone; other rows omit it.

abundance: NA
j_gene: TRBJ1-2
d_gene: TRBD1
len: 17
v_gene: TRBV19
CDR3nt: TGTGCCAGTACCCCCCCCGGGACAGGGGCCAGCCTGGGTGGCTACACCTTC
CDR3aa: CASTPPGTGASLGGYTF

abundance: many
j_gene: TRBJ2-5
d_gene: TRBD1
len: 15
v_gene: TRBV11-2
CDR3nt: TGTGCCAGCAGCTTAGAAAGGACAGGGCTGACTCTTGGAAACTTC
CDR3aa: CASSLERTGLTLGNF

abundance: few
j_gene: TRBJ2-1
d_gene: NA
len: 15
v_gene: TRBV28
CDR3nt: TGTGCCAGCAACCCCCGGGCTAGCAGAAACAATGAGCAGTTCTTC
CDR3aa: CASNPRASRNNEQFF

abundance: NA
j_gene: TRBJ1-2
d_gene: NA
len: 14
v_gene: TRBV6-1
CDR3nt: TGTGCCAGCAGTGTAAATTGGGGGGGCGGGAGCTACACCTTC
CDR3aa: CASSVNWGGGSYTF

abundance: NA
j_gene: TRBJ2-7
d_gene: TRBD2
len: 13
v_gene: TRBV7-9
CDR3nt: TGTGCGAGCAGCGGGGGCGGTTCCTACGAGCAGTACTTC
CDR3aa: CASSGGGSYEQYF

abundance: few
j_gene: TRBJ2-7
d_gene: TRBD2
len: 13
v_gene: TRBV12-3/TRBV12-4
CDR3nt: TGTGCCAGCAGTCAGCGGGAGGACCCCGAGCAGTACTTC
CDR3aa: CASSQREDPEQYF

abundance: few
j_gene: TRBJ2-2
d_gene: NA
len: 15
v_gene: TRBV4-1
CDR3nt: TGTGCCAGCAGCCAAGATCCCGAGAACACCGGGGAGCTGTTTTTT
CDR3aa: CASSQDPENTGELFF

abundance: NA
j_gene: TRBJ2-7
d_gene: NA
len: 15
v_gene: TRBV27
CDR3nt: TGTGCCAGCAGTTTGGGGCAGGGGTACTCCTACGAGCAGTACTTC
CDR3aa: CASSLGQGYSYEQYF

abundance: few
j_gene: TRBJ2-3
d_gene: TRBD1
len: 17
v_gene: TRBV5-5
CDR3nt: TGTGCCAGCAGCCCCAGTTCGGGACAGCAACGCACAGATACGCAGTATTTT
CDR3aa: CASSPSSGQQRTDTQYF

abundance: many
j_gene: TRBJ1-5
d_gene: NA
len: 14
v_gene: TRBV28
CDR3nt: TGTGCCAGCAGTCCAGGACTGGGCAATCAGCCCCAGCATTTT
CDR3aa: CASSPGLGNQPQHF

abundance: few
j_gene: TRBJ1-1
d_gene: NA
len: 15
v_gene: TRBV5-1
CDR3nt: TGCGCCAGCAGCTCGTTACAGGGTACGAACACTGAAGCTTTCTTT
CDR3aa: CASSSLQGTNTEAFF

abundance: many
j_gene: TRBJ2-7
d_gene: NA
len: 14
v_gene: TRBV7-2
CDR3nt: TGTGCCAGCAGCCCCGGGGCTCACGGCTACGAGCAGTACTTC
CDR3aa: CASSPGAHGYEQYF

abundance: many
j_gene: TRBJ2-5
d_gene: NA
len: 13
v_gene: TRBV7-9
CDR3nt: TGTGCCAGCAGCTCCGGACCCAAAGAGACCCAGTACTTC
CDR3aa: CASSSGPKETQYF

abundance: NA
j_gene: TRBJ1-1
d_gene: TRBD1
len: 15
v_gene: TRBV7-3
CDR3nt: TGTGCCAGCAGCTCTAACGGACAGGGAATCACTGAAGCTTTCTTT
CDR3aa: CASSSNGQGITEAFF

abundance: few
j_gene: TRBJ2-3
d_gene: NA
len: 15
v_gene: TRBV7-3
CDR3nt: TGTGCCAGCAGCTTAACGGCGGACAGCACAGATACGCAGTATTTT
CDR3aa: CASSLTADSTDTQYF

abundance: few
j_gene: TRBJ2-2
d_gene: NA
len: 17
v_gene: TRBV14
CDR3nt: TGTGCCAGCAGCCAAGACTCCATAAAGAGGGACACCGGGGAGCTGTTTTTT
CDR3aa: CASSQDSIKRDTGELFF

abundance: many
j_gene: TRBJ1-1
d_gene: NA
len: 15
v_gene: TRBV7-2
CDR3nt: TGTGCCAGCAGCTTAGCCCCGGGACAGAACACTGAAGCTTTCTTT
CDR3aa: CASSLAPGQNTEAFF

abundance: many
j_gene: TRBJ2-2
d_gene: TRBD1
len: 14
v_gene: TRBV6-5
CDR3nt: TGTGCCAGCAGTTCCAGGGGGCGCACCGGGGAGCTGTTTTTT
CDR3aa: CASSSRGRTGELFF

abundance: many
j_gene: TRBJ2-7
d_gene: NA
len: 14
v_gene: TRBV7-2
CDR3nt: TGTGCCAGCAGCTTCCCGGGACTGGGCTACGAGCAGTACTTC
CDR3aa: CASSFPGLGYEQYF

abundance: many
j_gene: TRBJ2-2
d_gene: NA
len: 14
v_gene: TRBV6-1
CDR3nt: TGTGCCACCCACGTACTAGTTGGGACCGGGGAGCTGTTTTTT
CDR3aa: CATHVLVGTGELFF

abundance: few
j_gene: TRBJ1-6
d_gene: NA
len: 14
v_gene: TRBV18
CDR3nt: TGTGCCAGCTCACCAAAGGGGTGGACTTCACCCCTCCACTTT
CDR3aa: CASSPKGWTSPLHF

abundance: many
j_gene: TRBJ1-1
d_gene: TRBD1
len: 14
v_gene: TRBV7-9
CDR3nt: TGTGCCAGCAGCTTAGTAGAAGGACAGGGGAGAGCTTTCTTT
CDR3aa: CASSLVEGQGRAFF

abundance: NA
j_gene: TRBJ2-3
d_gene: TRBD2
len: 17
v_gene: TRBV6-2/TRBV6-3
CDR3nt: TGTGCCAGCAGTGATCCGGGACTAGCGGGAGACACAGATACGCAGTATTTT
CDR3aa: CASSDPGLAGDTDTQYF

abundance: NA
j_gene: TRBJ2-1
d_gene: TRBD1
len: 14
v_gene: TRBV12-3/TRBV12-4
CDR3nt: TGTGCCATCAGTCTAGACAGGGGGCGAACTGAGCAGTTCTTC
CDR3aa: CAISLDRGRTEQFF

abundance: few
j_gene: TRBJ1-1
d_gene: NA
len: 13
v_gene: TRBV5-1
CDR3nt: TGCGCCAGCAGCTTGGTTCTTCAGGGACTAACTTTCTTT
CDR3aa: CASSLVLQGLTFF

abundance: NA
j_gene: TRBJ2-2
d_gene: TRBD2
len: 14
v_gene: TRBV20-1
CDR3nt: TGCAGTGCTAGCGGGAGGGCCAAAATCGGGGAGCTGTTTTTT
CDR3aa: CSASGRAKIGELFF

abundance: many
j_gene: TRBJ2-5
d_gene: NA
len: 12
v_gene: TRBV7-2
CDR3nt: TGTGCCAGCAGTTTTCAGAGGGAGACCCAGTACTTC
CDR3aa: CASSFQRETQYF

abundance: many
j_gene: TRBJ2-1
d_gene: NA
len: 14
v_gene: TRBV11-2
CDR3nt: TGTGCCAGCAGCGGGCTAGCTCCCGGCAATGAGCAGTTCTTC
CDR3aa: CASSGLAPGNEQFF

abundance: NA
j_gene: TRBJ2-6
d_gene: TRBD1
len: 17
v_gene: TRBV27
CDR3nt: TGTGCCAGCAGTCTGGGACAGACCAGCTCTGGGGCCAACGTCCTGACTTTC
CDR3aa: CASSLGQTSSGANVLTF